The sequence of this T cell receptor beta chain was determined in a study of lymphopenia after photon versus proton radiotherapy. Study results and caveats: In patients who died, overall survival fell as post-nadir TCR diversity dropped more. Photon-treated patients lost naive T cells and TCR diversity; proton-treated stayed stable.

The CDR3 sequence is 16 residues long. Trimming pared 2 bases from V and 7 bases from J, leaving 19 bases between. The germline gives CDR1 MDHEN, CDR2 SYDVKM. Assay used: immunoSEQ multiplex PCR; TCRdb lists only in-frame clones, some missing. The sample includes about 58,000 clones, approximately 84% seen only once; the top ten take about 1.9%. This clone was observed a single time. As yet, its antigen is unknown. The gene calls are TRBV28 and TRBJ2-3; possibly TRBD1 or TRBD2 for D (5 bases each). Sequencing used peripheral blood, obtained from a patient treated with proton-based radiotherapy. The clonotype comes from a man aged 55 to 70 with pancreatic cancer. CDR3 sequence: CASSLPGTGPLNTQYF. The CDR3 nucleotides are TGTGCCAGCAGTTTACCGGGGACGGGGCCTCTCAATACGCAGTATTTT.